These T cell receptor beta chains were read from a single sample in a study of Ad26.COV2.S vaccination and SARS-CoV-2 variants. Profiling relied on immunoSEQ multiplex PCR, and the TCRdb table lists in-frame clones only, not all of them. In the table there are 43,000 or so clones, roughly 83% of which are singletons. The sequences come from peripheral blood, collected after recovery from COVID-19. All receptors come from a human donor who had recovered from COVID-19. The CDR3 runs from the conserved cysteine through the conserved F or W. D genes are given only for firm matches. A row's size may be missing; if present it is once, few, many or a size class.

D: TRBD1
J: TRBJ1-2
V: TRBV5-1
size: once
CDR3: CASSLGQGEVRGYTF
DNA: TGCGCCAGCAGCCTAGGACAGGGAGAGGTTCGGGGCTACACCTTC

D: TRBD2
J: TRBJ2-1
V: TRBV7-9
size: NA
CDR3: CASSPPPGTRRYNEQFF
DNA: TGTGCCAGCAGCCCTCCCCCCGGGACTAGGAGGTACAATGAGCAGTTCTTC

D: NA
J: TRBJ1-1
V: TRBV5-5
size: NA
CDR3: CASSKGPPGFTEAFF
DNA: TGTGCCAGCAGCAAGGGGCCCCCTGGATTCACTGAAGCTTTCTTT

D: NA
J: TRBJ1-5
V: TRBV19
size: NA
CDR3: CASSIALSNQPQHF
DNA: TGTGCCAGTAGTATAGCCCTAAGCAATCAGCCCCAGCATTTT

D: NA
J: TRBJ2-7
V: TRBV6-2/TRBV6-3
size: NA
CDR3: CASSSMTYEQYF
DNA: TGTGCCAGCAGTTCGATGACATACGAGCAGTACTTC

D: NA
J: TRBJ2-5
V: TRBV7-9
size: NA
CDR3: CASSLGTRETQYF
DNA: TGTGCCAGCAGCTTAGGGACTCGAGAGACCCAGTACTTC

D: TRBD1
J: TRBJ1-1
V: TRBV25-1
size: NA
CDR3: CASRADRGWNTEAFF
DNA: TGTGCCAGCAGAGCCGACAGGGGTTGGAACACTGAAGCTTTCTTT

D: NA
J: TRBJ2-1
V: TRBV4-2
size: NA
CDR3: CASSQDGTLSYNEQFF
DNA: TGTGCCAGCAGCCAAGATGGAACCCTGAGCTACAATGAGCAGTTCTTC

D: TRBD2
J: TRBJ2-4
V: TRBV5-1
size: NA
CDR3: CASSLDRRGDIQYF
DNA: TGCGCCAGCAGCTTAGACAGACGGGGGGACATTCAGTACTTC

D: TRBD1
J: TRBJ1-1
V: TRBV10-3
size: NA
CDR3: CAISEGTGEDTEAFF
DNA: TGTGCCATCAGTGAGGGGACAGGGGAGGACACTGAAGCTTTCTTT

D: NA
J: TRBJ2-5
V: TRBV6-5
size: NA
CDR3: CASSYSSSQETQYF
DNA: TGTGCCAGCAGTTACTCCAGCAGTCAAGAGACCCAGTACTTC

D: NA
J: TRBJ2-7
V: TRBV12-3/TRBV12-4
size: NA
CDR3: CASRYGQFEQYF
DNA: TGTGCCAGCAGGTACGGACAGTTTGAGCAGTACTTC

D: NA
J: TRBJ1-1
V: TRBV5-1
size: NA
CDR3: CASSLGRRIMNTEAFF
DNA: TGCGCCAGCAGCCTTGGACGGAGGATAATGAACACTGAAGCTTTCTTT

D: NA
J: TRBJ1-2
V: TRBV6-5
size: NA
CDR3: CASSDHYGYTF
DNA: TGTGCCAGCAGCGACCATTATGGCTACACCTTC

D: NA
J: TRBJ1-1
V: TRBV19
size: NA
CDR3: CASATGTSAAEAFF
DNA: TGTGCCAGTGCTACCGGGACCTCCGCGGCCGAAGCTTTCTTT

D: TRBD2
J: TRBJ2-7
V: TRBV27
size: once
CDR3: CASSKGLERDYEQYF
DNA: TGTGCCAGCAGTAAAGGACTAGAGAGAGACTACGAGCAGTACTTC

D: NA
J: TRBJ1-5
V: TRBV9
size: NA
CDR3: CASRRGRGAFQPQHF
DNA: TGTGCCAGCAGAAGGGGGAGAGGGGCATTTCAGCCCCAGCATTTT

D: NA
J: TRBJ1-5
V: TRBV24-1
size: NA
CDR3: CATSGVDNQPQHF
DNA: TGTGCCACCAGTGGGGTGGACAATCAGCCCCAGCATTTT

D: TRBD1
J: TRBJ1-5
V: TRBV2
size: few
CDR3: CASLDRAGGNQPQHF
DNA: TGTGCCAGCCTTGACAGGGCGGGGGGCAATCAGCCCCAGCATTTT

D: NA
J: TRBJ2-1
V: TRBV5-6
size: NA
CDR3: CASVRAVSYNEQFF
DNA: TGTGCCAGCGTAAGGGCAGTCTCCTACAATGAGCAGTTCTTC

D: TRBD1
J: TRBJ1-6
V: TRBV27
size: NA
CDR3: CASSFRQGGDSPLHF
DNA: TGTGCCAGCAGTTTCCGACAGGGTGGGGATTCACCCCTCCACTTT

D: NA
J: TRBJ1-1
V: TRBV15
size: NA
CDR3: CATSRSLGGATEAFF
DNA: TGTGCCACCAGCAGATCTCTCGGAGGGGCCACTGAAGCTTTCTTT

D: NA
J: TRBJ2-3
V: TRBV15
size: few
CDR3: CATSRSRLNTDTQYF
DNA: TGTGCCACCAGTCGTAGCCGGCTGAACACAGATACGCAGTATTTT

D: TRBD1
J: TRBJ2-4
V: TRBV19
size: NA
CDR3: CASSPGQGNIQYF
DNA: TGTGCCAGTAGTCCGGGACAGGGAAACATTCAGTACTTC

D: NA
J: TRBJ1-4
V: TRBV18
size: NA
CDR3: CASSPQGQGEKLFF
DNA: TGTGCCAGCTCACCACAGGGGCAGGGTGAAAAACTGTTTTTT

D: NA
J: TRBJ1-2
V: TRBV24-1
size: NA
CDR3: CATSDLWGKNGYTF
DNA: TGTGCCACCAGTGATTTATGGGGAAAGAATGGCTACACCTTC

D: NA
J: TRBJ1-1
V: TRBV6-5
size: NA
CDR3: CASSYSQNTEAFF
DNA: TGTGCCAGCAGTTACTCACAGAACACTGAAGCTTTCTTT

D: TRBD1
J: TRBJ1-2
V: TRBV13
size: NA
CDR3: CASSQGDYRGRDGYTF
DNA: TGTGCCAGCAGCCAGGGGGATTACAGGGGTAGGGATGGCTACACCTTC

D: TRBD2
J: TRBJ2-1
V: TRBV10-3
size: once
CDR3: CATGEREASYNEQFF
DNA: TGTGCCACAGGCGAGCGGGAGGCATCGTACAATGAGCAGTTCTTC

D: NA
J: TRBJ2-4
V: TRBV5-5
size: NA
CDR3: CASSSEAKNIQYF
DNA: TGTGCCAGCAGCTCGGAAGCCAAAAACATTCAGTACTTC

D: NA
J: TRBJ2-3
V: TRBV19
size: few
CDR3: CASKSRPSTDTQYF
DNA: TGTGCCAGTAAGTCGCGGCCTAGCACAGATACGCAGTATTTT

D: TRBD1
J: TRBJ1-2
V: TRBV11-2
size: once
CDR3: CASSLAGQGNYGYTF
DNA: TGTGCCAGCAGCTTAGCAGGACAGGGGAACTATGGCTACACCTTC

D: NA
J: TRBJ2-3
V: TRBV3-1/TRBV3-2
size: NA
CDR3: CASSRAFPVMQDTQYF
DNA: TGTGCCAGCAGCCGAGCATTTCCTGTCATGCAAGATACGCAGTATTTT

D: NA
J: TRBJ2-5
V: TRBV5-6
size: NA
CDR3: CASSLGQHVRKETQYF
DNA: TGTGCCAGCAGCTTGGGTCAGCACGTAAGGAAAGAGACCCAGTACTTC

D: NA
J: TRBJ1-4
V: TRBV4-1
size: NA
CDR3: CASSQATGQNNEKLFF
DNA: TGCGCCAGCAGCCAAGCGACGGGCCAAAATAATGAAAAACTGTTTTTT

D: NA
J: TRBJ2-3
V: TRBV30
size: NA
CDR3: CAWSGGAPPSTDTQYF
DNA: TGTGCCTGGAGTGGCGGGGCCCCCCCTAGCACAGATACGCAGTATTTT

D: TRBD2
J: TRBJ2-1
V: TRBV7-6
size: many
CDR3: CASSRSGTNYNEQFF
DNA: TGTGCCAGCAGCCGTAGCGGGACGAATTACAATGAGCAGTTCTTC

D: TRBD2
J: TRBJ2-1
V: TRBV7-8
size: NA
CDR3: CASSGGGGSYNEQFF
DNA: TGTGCCAGCAGCGGGGGGGGAGGTTCCTACAATGAGCAGTTCTTC

D: TRBD1
J: TRBJ1-2
V: TRBV29-1
size: NA
CDR3: CSVEDLATGHPGYTF
DNA: TGCAGCGTTGAAGATCTTGCGACAGGGCATCCCGGCTACACCTTC

D: NA
J: TRBJ1-2
V: TRBV29-1
size: NA
CDR3: CSVETLDRIANYGYTF
DNA: TGCAGCGTTGAAACCCTGGACAGAATAGCTAACTATGGCTACACCTTC

D: NA
J: TRBJ1-1
V: TRBV6-4
size: NA
CDR3: CASSSQEYTEAFF
DNA: TGTGCCAGCAGTAGCCAGGAATACACTGAAGCTTTCTTT

D: TRBD1
J: TRBJ2-3
V: TRBV6-1
size: NA
CDR3: CASSEDATGSTDTQYF
DNA: TGTGCCAGCAGTGAAGATGCGACAGGGAGCACAGATACGCAGTATTTT

D: TRBD1
J: TRBJ1-2
V: TRBV5-1
size: NA
CDR3: CASSLLDRVHGYTF
DNA: TGCGCCAGCAGCTTGTTAGACAGGGTCCATGGCTACACCTTC

D: TRBD2
J: TRBJ2-1
V: TRBV10-1
size: NA
CDR3: CASSPTGGSYNEQFF
DNA: TGCGCCAGCAGTCCGACGGGGGGGTCCTACAATGAGCAGTTCTTC

D: NA
J: TRBJ1-2
V: TRBV6-6
size: NA
CDR3: CASSRRGDGYTF
DNA: TGTGCCAGCAGCCGCCGAGGAGATGGCTACACCTTC

D: TRBD1
J: TRBJ1-4
V: TRBV5-1
size: NA
CDR3: CASSLEGASGEKLFF
DNA: TGCGCCAGCAGCTTGGAGGGGGCGAGTGGTGAAAAACTGTTTTTT

D: NA
J: TRBJ1-1
V: TRBV5-6
size: NA
CDR3: CASSLQETEAFF
DNA: TGTGCCAGCAGCTTGCAGGAGACTGAAGCTTTCTTT

D: TRBD2
J: TRBJ2-2
V: TRBV19
size: NA
CDR3: CASSMLSGRGTGELFF
DNA: TGTGCCAGTAGTATGTTAAGCGGGAGGGGGACCGGGGAGCTGTTTTTT

D: NA
J: TRBJ1-5
V: TRBV19
size: NA
CDR3: CASSPTGRSNQPQHF
DNA: TGTGCCAGTAGCCCTACTGGGAGGAGCAATCAGCCCCAGCATTTT

D: TRBD1
J: TRBJ2-6
V: TRBV24-1
size: NA
CDR3: CATSAGGQGGSGANVLTF
DNA: TGTGCCACCAGTGCCGGGGGACAGGGAGGCTCTGGGGCCAACGTCCTGACTTTC

D: NA
J: TRBJ2-1
V: TRBV4-1
size: NA
CDR3: CASSQGNYMDSYNEQFF
DNA: TGCGCCAGCAGCCAAGGTAATTATATGGACTCTTACAATGAGCAGTTCTTC

D: NA
J: TRBJ1-4
V: TRBV4-1
size: NA
CDR3: CASSQQGREKLFF
DNA: TGCGCCAGCAGCCAACAGGGTAGAGAAAAACTGTTTTTT

D: TRBD1
J: TRBJ1-5
V: TRBV19
size: NA
CDR3: CASKTGTAIQPQHF
DNA: TGTGCCAGTAAGACCGGGACAGCAATACAGCCCCAGCATTTT

D: TRBD1
J: TRBJ1-6
V: TRBV9
size: NA
CDR3: CASSLGTGGSPLHF
DNA: TGTGCCAGCAGCCTCGGGACAGGGGGTTCACCCCTCCACTTT

D: NA
J: TRBJ1-1
V: TRBV7-9
size: NA
CDR3: CASSLPGGAPTEAFF
DNA: TGTGCCAGCAGCTTACCCGGGGGGGCGCCCACTGAAGCTTTCTTT